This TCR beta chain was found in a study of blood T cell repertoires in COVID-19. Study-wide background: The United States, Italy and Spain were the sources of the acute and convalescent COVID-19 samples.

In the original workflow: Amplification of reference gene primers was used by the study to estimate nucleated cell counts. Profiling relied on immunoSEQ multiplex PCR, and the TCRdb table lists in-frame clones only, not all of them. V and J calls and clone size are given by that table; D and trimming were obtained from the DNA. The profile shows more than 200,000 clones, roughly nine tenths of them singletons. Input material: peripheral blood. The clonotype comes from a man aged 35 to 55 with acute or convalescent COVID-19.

The CDR3 region has the DNA TGTGCCAGCAGCTTAGGCACAGCGGGTGGTTACGAGCAGTACTTC. This codes for CASSLGTAGGYEQYF. The J gene is TRBJ2-7, the V gene TRBV7-6; tentative D call: TRBD2 (6 bases). This CDR3 spans 15 amino acids. Germline V CDR1 and CDR2: SGHVS, FNYEAQ. With 1 base removed from V and 4 bases from J, the gap between germline ends came to 14 bases.